Listed below are T cell receptor beta chains from one sample, sequenced in a study of OX40 agonist ivuxolimab in advanced cancers. The repertoire was sequenced with immunoSEQ multiplex PCR; TCRdb's copy has only in-frame clones and lacks some. The table lists around 74,000 clones, 85% to 90% of them singletons, with 0.55% to 0.7% in the top ten. The sample consisted of CD4+ or CD8+ T cells sorted from blood, taken in a trial of the OX40 agonist ivuxolimab. These receptor sequences come from an adult with an advanced solid tumor such as melanoma, head and neck, liver or kidney cancer. Each CDR3 is given with its conserved first and last residue. Each record gives: CDR3 protein, CDR3 DNA, clone size, V gene, D gene, J gene. The D gene is left open where the match is weak. Clone size appears in some rows only: once, few, many, or a class for an expanded clone.

CDR3aa: CASSQVQATEAFF; CDR3nt: TGCGCCAGCAGCCAAGTGCAGGCCACTGAAGCTTTCTTT; abundance: -; v_gene: TRBV4-3; d_gene: -; j_gene: TRBJ1-1
CDR3aa: CASATGELFYGYTF; CDR3nt: TGTGCCAGTGCTACAGGGGAGTTATTCTATGGCTACACCTTC; abundance: -; v_gene: TRBV19; d_gene: TRBD1; j_gene: TRBJ1-2
CDR3aa: CASSESGPTDTQYF; CDR3nt: TGTGCCAGCAGTGAGAGCGGCCCCACAGATACGCAGTATTTT; abundance: -; v_gene: TRBV6-1; d_gene: -; j_gene: TRBJ2-3
CDR3aa: CASSLDRATDTQYF; CDR3nt: TGTGCCAGCAGCCTCGACAGGGCCACAGATACGCAGTATTTT; abundance: -; v_gene: TRBV5-8; d_gene: TRBD1; j_gene: TRBJ2-3
CDR3aa: CASSPDSGLPLHF; CDR3nt: TGCGCCAGCAGCCCCGATTCGGGACTACCCCTCCACTTT; abundance: -; v_gene: TRBV4-1; d_gene: -; j_gene: TRBJ1-6
CDR3aa: CASSPGLVEKLFF; CDR3nt: TGTGCCAGCAGCCCGGGACTCGTTGAAAAACTGTTTTTT; abundance: -; v_gene: TRBV7-9; d_gene: -; j_gene: TRBJ1-4
CDR3aa: CASSVTTGGKSEKLFF; CDR3nt: TGTGCCAGCAGCGTGACGACAGGGGGCAAAAGTGAAAAACTGTTTTTT; abundance: -; v_gene: TRBV9; d_gene: TRBD1; j_gene: TRBJ1-4
CDR3aa: CASSLIGSEQYF; CDR3nt: TGTGCCAGCAGCTTAATCGGGTCCGAGCAGTACTTC; abundance: -; v_gene: TRBV5-6; d_gene: -; j_gene: TRBJ2-7
CDR3aa: CASLGQGARNEQFF; CDR3nt: TGTGCCAGCCTCGGACAGGGGGCGCGAAATGAGCAGTTCTTC; abundance: -; v_gene: TRBV27; d_gene: TRBD1; j_gene: TRBJ2-1
CDR3aa: CASRPWRGGLETQYF; CDR3nt: TGTGCCAGCAGGCCTTGGCGGGGGGGCCTCGAGACCCAGTACTTC; abundance: -; v_gene: TRBV7-2; d_gene: TRBD2; j_gene: TRBJ2-5
CDR3aa: CASSLSSGGPTGELFF; CDR3nt: TGTGCCAGCAGCTTATCTAGCGGGGGGCCCACCGGGGAGCTGTTTTTT; abundance: -; v_gene: TRBV7-9; d_gene: TRBD2; j_gene: TRBJ2-2
CDR3aa: CAWSLGSFSNQPQHF; CDR3nt: TGTGCCTGGAGTTTGGGCAGTTTCAGCAATCAGCCCCAGCATTTT; abundance: -; v_gene: TRBV30; d_gene: -; j_gene: TRBJ1-5
CDR3aa: CASSPPAARLNTEAFF; CDR3nt: TGTGCCAGCTCACCACCGGCTGCGCGTCTGAACACTGAAGCTTTCTTT; abundance: -; v_gene: TRBV18; d_gene: -; j_gene: TRBJ1-1
CDR3aa: CASSPSTTPTNEKLFF; CDR3nt: TGTGCCAGCTCACCCTCCACGACGCCAACTAATGAAAAACTGTTTTTT; abundance: -; v_gene: TRBV18; d_gene: -; j_gene: TRBJ1-4
CDR3aa: CSVGSGVHEQYF; CDR3nt: TGCAGCGTTGGGTCAGGGGTCCACGAGCAGTACTTC; abundance: few; v_gene: TRBV29-1; d_gene: -; j_gene: TRBJ2-7
CDR3aa: CSVAGTDNNQPQHF; CDR3nt: TGCAGCGTTGCCGGGACCGACAACAATCAGCCCCAGCATTTT; abundance: -; v_gene: TRBV29-1; d_gene: -; j_gene: TRBJ1-5
CDR3aa: CASSLLTGTDMNTEAFF; CDR3nt: TGTGCCAGCAGTTTACTGACAGGGACCGATATGAACACTGAAGCTTTCTTT; abundance: -; v_gene: TRBV27; d_gene: TRBD1; j_gene: TRBJ1-1
CDR3aa: CASSRSGAQSPGELFF; CDR3nt: TGTGCCAGCAGCAGGTCGGGGGCGCAGAGCCCCGGGGAGCTGTTTTTT; abundance: -; v_gene: TRBV7-2; d_gene: -; j_gene: TRBJ2-2
CDR3aa: CASSLIGGNTIYF; CDR3nt: TGTGCCAGCAGCCTCATAGGTGGAAACACCATATATTTT; abundance: few; v_gene: TRBV7-2; d_gene: -; j_gene: TRBJ1-3
CDR3aa: CASSPKGTGVGANVLTF; CDR3nt: TGTGCCAGCAGCCCCAAGGGGACAGGGGTTGGGGCCAACGTCCTGACTTTC; abundance: -; v_gene: TRBV9; d_gene: TRBD1; j_gene: TRBJ2-6
CDR3aa: CASSSRTGGYEQYF; CDR3nt: TGCGCCAGCAGCTCTAGGACAGGGGGCTACGAGCAGTACTTC; abundance: -; v_gene: TRBV5-1; d_gene: TRBD1; j_gene: TRBJ2-7
CDR3aa: CASSSTGSFQETQYF; CDR3nt: TGCGCCAGCAGCTCCACAGGGTCATTCCAAGAGACCCAGTACTTC; abundance: -; v_gene: TRBV5-1; d_gene: -; j_gene: TRBJ2-5
CDR3aa: CASSLLWGDEQYF; CDR3nt: TGTGCCAGCAGCTTGCTTTGGGGTGACGAGCAGTACTTC; abundance: -; v_gene: TRBV7-2; d_gene: -; j_gene: TRBJ2-7
CDR3aa: CASSTEGRGYEQYF; CDR3nt: TGTGCCAGCAGCACCGAGGGCCGGGGCTACGAGCAGTACTTC; abundance: once; v_gene: TRBV9; d_gene: -; j_gene: TRBJ2-7
CDR3aa: CASSLGTATYNEQFF; CDR3nt: TGCGCCAGCAGCCTTGGGACTGCTACCTACAATGAGCAGTTCTTC; abundance: -; v_gene: TRBV4-1; d_gene: -; j_gene: TRBJ2-1
CDR3aa: CASSPQGGGRYNEQFF; CDR3nt: TGTGCCAGCAGCCCTCAAGGAGGGGGGCGATACAATGAGCAGTTCTTC; abundance: -; v_gene: TRBV27; d_gene: -; j_gene: TRBJ2-1
CDR3aa: CASSYSDDSGNTIYF; CDR3nt: TGTGCCAGCAGTTACTCGGACGACTCTGGAAACACCATATATTTT; abundance: -; v_gene: TRBV6-5; d_gene: -; j_gene: TRBJ1-3
CDR3aa: CASSYGDAQGTEAFF; CDR3nt: TGTGCCAGCAGTTACGGCGACGCCCAGGGGACTGAAGCTTTCTTT; abundance: -; v_gene: TRBV6-6; d_gene: -; j_gene: TRBJ1-1
CDR3aa: CASSFGQTNTGELFF; CDR3nt: TGTGCCAGCTCATTCGGACAGACCAACACCGGGGAGCTGTTTTTT; abundance: -; v_gene: TRBV18; d_gene: -; j_gene: TRBJ2-2
CDR3aa: CASSVGTGNYEQYF; CDR3nt: TGTGCCAGCAGCGTTGGGACAGGGAACTACGAGCAGTACTTC; abundance: -; v_gene: TRBV9; d_gene: TRBD1; j_gene: TRBJ2-7
CDR3aa: CASSVQGKNTGELFF; CDR3nt: TGTGCCAGCAGCGTTCAAGGGAAGAACACCGGGGAGCTGTTTTTT; abundance: once; v_gene: TRBV9; d_gene: -; j_gene: TRBJ2-2
CDR3aa: CASSPQWAGAETQYF; CDR3nt: TGTGCCAGCAGCCCCCAATGGGCCGGGGCGGAGACCCAGTACTTC; abundance: -; v_gene: TRBV7-2; d_gene: -; j_gene: TRBJ2-5
CDR3aa: CAWSVWGDGYTF; CDR3nt: TGTGCCTGGAGTGTATGGGGTGACGGCTACACCTTC; abundance: -; v_gene: TRBV30; d_gene: -; j_gene: TRBJ1-2
CDR3aa: CASRESVSGANVLTF; CDR3nt: TGTGCCAGCAGAGAAAGTGTCTCTGGGGCCAACGTCCTGACTTTC; abundance: -; v_gene: TRBV7-8; d_gene: -; j_gene: TRBJ2-6
CDR3aa: CASSLRAGGLTAPDTQYF; CDR3nt: TGTGCCAGCAGCTTAAGAGCGGGGGGGCTTACGGCGCCAGATACGCAGTATTTT; abundance: -; v_gene: TRBV7-6; d_gene: TRBD2; j_gene: TRBJ2-3